A single sample gave rise to the 2 T cell receptor beta chains below, sequenced in a study of T cells in localized non-small cell lung cancer. Method: immunoSEQ multiplex PCR; TCRdb's copy keeps in-frame clones and lacks some. The repertoire holds approximately 31,000 clones, with around 90% as singletons. The sequences come from peripheral blood mononuclear cells, collected before any cancer treatment. These receptors originate from a man between 40 and 70 years old with stage III lung adenocarcinoma.

This clone was seen just once. The chain links TRBV7-9 to TRBJ2-1; no clear D. This CDR3 spans 12 amino acids. The ends were cut back, 4 bases at V and 8 bases at J, with 9 bases in the middle. Germline V gives CDR1 SEHNR, CDR2 FQNEAQ (reference sequence). CDR3 coding DNA: TGTGCCAGCAGCTCCTCTGGGGATGAGCAGTTCTTC. Protein: CASSSSGDEQFF.

This rearrangement joins TRBV27 to TRBJ2-1, with D perhaps TRBD1 (5 bases). The CDR3 totals 14 residues. Trimming removed 2 bases from V and 2 bases from J, with 7 bases in between. The germline V gene encodes CDR1 MNHEY and CDR2 SMNVEV (reference sequence). CDR3 in amino acids: CASSLQGTYNEQFF. DNA of the CDR3: TGTGCCAGCAGTTTACAGGGAACCTACAATGAGCAGTTCTTC.